The present T cell receptor beta chain was sequenced within a study of T cell changes during pregnancy in multiple sclerosis. V was clipped by 4 bases and J by 0 bases; unmatched bases: 12. Germline CDR1 SGHAT, CDR2 FQDESV (reference sequence). The CDR3 covers 17 residues. This clone was found once. Generated by immunoSEQ multiplex PCR, the TCRdb table keeps only in-frame clones and is missing some. The table has 90,000 to 100,000 clones, about 91% seen once; the top ten hold around 2.1%. The receptor was derived from a female donor in good health, enrolled as a control in a pregnancy study. The chain employs TRBV11-1 and TRBJ2-7; the match to TRBD1 covers 7 bases. Sequencing used peripheral blood, obtained after pregnancy. The CDR3 nucleotides read TGTGCCAGCAGCTCATGGACAGGCAAGGTTCCCTCCTACGAGCAGTACTTC. Its translation is CASSSWTGKVPSYEQYF.